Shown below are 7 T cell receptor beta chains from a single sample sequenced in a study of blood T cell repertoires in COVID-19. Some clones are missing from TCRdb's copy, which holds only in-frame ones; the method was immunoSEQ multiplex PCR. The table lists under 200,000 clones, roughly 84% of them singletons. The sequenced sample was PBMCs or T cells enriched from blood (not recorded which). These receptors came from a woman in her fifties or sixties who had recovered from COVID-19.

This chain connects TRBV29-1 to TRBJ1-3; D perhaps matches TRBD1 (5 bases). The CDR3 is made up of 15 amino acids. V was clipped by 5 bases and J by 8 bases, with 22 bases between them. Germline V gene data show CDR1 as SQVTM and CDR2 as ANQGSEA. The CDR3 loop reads CSVREGSSTGDTIYF. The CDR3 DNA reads TGCAGCGTTCGCGAGGGGTCTTCTACGGGGGACACCATATATTTT.

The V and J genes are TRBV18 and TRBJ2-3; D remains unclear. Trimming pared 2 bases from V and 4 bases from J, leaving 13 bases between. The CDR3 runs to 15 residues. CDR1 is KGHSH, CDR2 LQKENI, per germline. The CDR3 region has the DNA TGTGCCAGCTCACCAATTGAAGCTAACGCAGATACGCAGTATTTT. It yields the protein CASSPIEANADTQYF.

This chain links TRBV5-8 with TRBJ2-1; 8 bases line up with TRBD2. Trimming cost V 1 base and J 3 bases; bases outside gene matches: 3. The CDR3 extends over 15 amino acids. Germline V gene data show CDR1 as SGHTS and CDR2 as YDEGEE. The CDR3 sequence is CASSLNLAGYNEQFF. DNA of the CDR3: TGTGCCAGCAGCTTGAACCTAGCGGGCTACAATGAGCAGTTCTTC.

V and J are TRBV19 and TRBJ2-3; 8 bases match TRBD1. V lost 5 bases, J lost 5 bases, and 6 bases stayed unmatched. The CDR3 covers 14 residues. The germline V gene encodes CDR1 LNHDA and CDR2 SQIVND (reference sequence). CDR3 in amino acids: CASSSRGQGDTQYF. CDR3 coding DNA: TGTGCCAGTAGTTCCAGGGGGCAGGGAGATACGCAGTATTTT.

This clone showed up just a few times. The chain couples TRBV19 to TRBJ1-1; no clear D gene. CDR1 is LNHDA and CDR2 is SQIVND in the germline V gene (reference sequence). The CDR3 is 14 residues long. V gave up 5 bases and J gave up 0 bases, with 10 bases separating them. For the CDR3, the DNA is TGTGCCAGTAGTTTCCCATACATGAACACTGAAGCTTTCTTT. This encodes CASSFPYMNTEAFF. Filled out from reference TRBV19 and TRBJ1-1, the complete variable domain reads DGGITQSPKYLFRKEGQNVTLSCEQNLNHDAMYWYRQDPGQGLRLIYYSQIVNDFQKGDIAEGYSVSREKKESFPLTVTSAQKNPTAFYLCASSFPYMNTEAFFGQGTRLTVV.

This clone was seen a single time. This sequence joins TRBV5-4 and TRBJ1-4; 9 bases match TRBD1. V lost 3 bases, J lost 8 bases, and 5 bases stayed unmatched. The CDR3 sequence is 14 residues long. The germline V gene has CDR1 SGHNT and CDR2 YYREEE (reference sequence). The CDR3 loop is CASSSRDRDEKLFF. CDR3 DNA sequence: TGTGCCAGCAGCTCCCGGGACAGGGACGAAAAACTGTTTTTT.

The CDR3 loop reads CASSSLRTDTQYF. In nucleotides, the CDR3 is TGTGCCAGCAGCTCACTTCGAACGGATACGCAGTATTTT. The V gene is TRBV7-9, the J gene TRBJ2-3, with unresolved D. CDR3 length equals 13 residues. The germline gives CDR1 SEHNR, CDR2 FQNEAQ (reference sequence). Trimming cost V 4 bases and J 6 bases, with 11 bases left between them.